Listed below are T cell receptor beta chains from one sample, sequenced in a study of spatial heterogeneity in lung cancer. TCRdb itself ran the 5' RACE reads through MiXCR, one entry per CDR3 protein. The sample has approximately 90,000 distinct CDR3 sequences, approximately 8.6% seen once. The sample here was PBMCs, taken at surgery. Receptors originate from a male donor with early-stage non-small cell lung cancer. CDR3s include the opening cysteine and the closing phenylalanine or tryptophan. The order of the fields is D gene, V gene, clone size, J gene, CDR3 protein, CDR3 DNA. A D gene is named only where the DNA matches it firmly. Rows give clone size only sometimes, using once, few, many, or a class for an expanded clone.

d_call: NA; v_call: TRBV4-3; clone_size: few; j_call: TRBJ1-5; cdr3_aa: CASSQDRQGRQPQHF; cdr3_nt: TGCGCCAGCAGCCAAGATCGGCAGGGGCGACAGCCCCAGCATTTT
d_call: NA; v_call: TRBV7-9; clone_size: NA; j_call: TRBJ2-7; cdr3_aa: CASSWAPAYEQYF; cdr3_nt: TGTGCCAGCAGCTGGGCCCCGGCCTACGAGCAGTACTTC
d_call: NA; v_call: TRBV29-1; clone_size: few; j_call: TRBJ1-4; cdr3_aa: CSADASQGEKLFF; cdr3_nt: TGCAGCGCCGACGCTTCACAGGGCGAAAAACTGTTTTTT
d_call: NA; v_call: TRBV4-3; clone_size: many; j_call: TRBJ2-1; cdr3_aa: CASSQDPGNEQFF; cdr3_nt: TGCGCCAGCAGCCAAGATCCGGGGAATGAGCAGTTCTTC
d_call: TRBD2; v_call: TRBV5-1; clone_size: NA; j_call: TRBJ2-7; cdr3_aa: CASSRAAGHYEQYF; cdr3_nt: TGCGCCAGCAGCAGAGCAGCGGGGCACTACGAGCAGTACTTC
d_call: NA; v_call: TRBV19; clone_size: many; j_call: TRBJ2-2; cdr3_aa: CASSEQGRGIGELFF; cdr3_nt: TGTGCCAGTAGTGAACAGGGGAGGGGTATCGGGGAGCTGTTTTTT
d_call: NA; v_call: TRBV2; clone_size: NA; j_call: TRBJ2-1; cdr3_aa: CASSSRGGFNEQFF; cdr3_nt: TGTGCCAGCAGCAGCAGGGGGGGGTTCAATGAGCAGTTCTTC
d_call: NA; v_call: TRBV6-5; clone_size: NA; j_call: TRBJ2-5; cdr3_aa: CASSYSRGFAGETQYF; cdr3_nt: TGTGCCAGCAGTTACTCGAGAGGATTCGCGGGAGAGACCCAGTACTTC
d_call: NA; v_call: TRBV10-2; clone_size: many; j_call: TRBJ2-6; cdr3_aa: CASIPGTVSSGANVLTF; cdr3_nt: TGCGCCAGCATTCCCGGGACGGTGAGCTCTGGGGCCAACGTCCTGACTTTC
d_call: TRBD2; v_call: TRBV4-2; clone_size: NA; j_call: TRBJ2-3; cdr3_aa: CASSPRTSGSTDTQYF; cdr3_nt: TGTGCCAGCAGCCCCCGGACTAGCGGGAGCACAGATACGCAGTATTTT
d_call: NA; v_call: TRBV2; clone_size: NA; j_call: TRBJ1-5; cdr3_aa: CASSEWDQPQHF; cdr3_nt: TGTGCCAGCAGTGAATGGGATCAGCCCCAGCATTTT
d_call: NA; v_call: TRBV5-5; clone_size: NA; j_call: TRBJ2-7; cdr3_aa: CASSFNLDTRVYEQYF; cdr3_nt: TGTGCCAGCAGCTTTAATTTGGACACCCGAGTCTACGAGCAGTACTTC
d_call: TRBD2; v_call: TRBV6-2/TRBV6-3; clone_size: many; j_call: TRBJ2-7; cdr3_aa: CASSLPPGTSGRSYEQYF; cdr3_nt: TGTGCCAGCAGTTTACCCCCGGGTACTAGCGGGAGGAGCTACGAGCAGTACTTC
d_call: NA; v_call: TRBV11-1; clone_size: NA; j_call: TRBJ2-5; cdr3_aa: CASSQGKTQYF; cdr3_nt: TGTGCCAGCAGTCAAGGAAAGACCCAGTACTTC
d_call: NA; v_call: TRBV28; clone_size: few; j_call: TRBJ2-1; cdr3_aa: CASSFLRDSLNNEQFF; cdr3_nt: TGTGCCAGCAGTTTCCTACGGGACTCGCTCAACAATGAGCAGTTCTTC
d_call: NA; v_call: TRBV9; clone_size: many; j_call: TRBJ2-1; cdr3_aa: CASSVEIAASYNEQFF; cdr3_nt: TGTGCCAGCAGCGTAGAGATAGCGGCCTCCTACAATGAGCAGTTCTTC
d_call: TRBD2; v_call: TRBV29-1; clone_size: NA; j_call: TRBJ2-1; cdr3_aa: CSVRPGLAGGNEQFF; cdr3_nt: TGCAGCGTCCGACCGGGACTAGCGGGGGGAAATGAGCAGTTCTTC
d_call: NA; v_call: TRBV20-1; clone_size: few; j_call: TRBJ2-1; cdr3_aa: CSALPDRGYNEQFF; cdr3_nt: TGCAGTGCTCTACCGGACAGAGGATACAATGAGCAGTTCTTC
d_call: TRBD1; v_call: TRBV29-1; clone_size: few; j_call: TRBJ2-7; cdr3_aa: CSAGQGMGEQYF; cdr3_nt: TGCAGCGCTGGACAGGGGATGGGCGAGCAGTACTTC
d_call: NA; v_call: TRBV7-2; clone_size: NA; j_call: TRBJ1-6; cdr3_aa: CASSLGGQNSPLHF; cdr3_nt: TGTGCCAGCAGCTTAGGGGGGCAGAATTCACCCCTCCACTTT
d_call: NA; v_call: TRBV7-2; clone_size: many; j_call: TRBJ1-1; cdr3_aa: CASSSRGGSEAFF; cdr3_nt: TGTGCCAGCAGCTCCCGGGGCGGCTCTGAAGCTTTCTTT
d_call: TRBD2; v_call: TRBV2; clone_size: NA; j_call: TRBJ2-7; cdr3_aa: CASSGGRSYEQYF; cdr3_nt: TGTGCCAGCAGTGGCGGGAGGTCCTACGAGCAGTACTTC
d_call: NA; v_call: TRBV14; clone_size: many; j_call: TRBJ1-2; cdr3_aa: CASSQQSVGIYGYTF; cdr3_nt: TGTGCCAGCAGCCAGCAGTCGGTTGGGATCTATGGCTACACCTTC
d_call: NA; v_call: TRBV28; clone_size: few; j_call: TRBJ2-3; cdr3_aa: CASSSAENSGRGDTQYF; cdr3_nt: TGTGCCAGCAGTTCAGCAGAGAATAGCGGCCGAGGAGATACGCAGTATTTT
d_call: NA; v_call: TRBV18; clone_size: NA; j_call: TRBJ2-7; cdr3_aa: CASSLGLGERKQYF; cdr3_nt: TGTGCCAGCTCCTTGGGGCTGGGAGAGAGAAAGCAGTACTTC
d_call: TRBD2; v_call: TRBV10-3; clone_size: NA; j_call: TRBJ2-1; cdr3_aa: CAISEKTSGKYNEQFF; cdr3_nt: TGTGCCATCAGTGAGAAGACTAGCGGGAAGTACAATGAGCAGTTCTTC
d_call: NA; v_call: TRBV10-3; clone_size: NA; j_call: TRBJ2-1; cdr3_aa: CAIGAGASVNNEQFF; cdr3_nt: TGTGCCATCGGGGCGGGGGCTAGCGTTAACAATGAGCAGTTCTTC
d_call: TRBD1; v_call: TRBV28; clone_size: many; j_call: TRBJ1-5; cdr3_aa: CASSPGQGQNQPQHF; cdr3_nt: TGTGCCAGCAGCCCGGGACAGGGCCAAAATCAGCCCCAGCATTTT
d_call: NA; v_call: TRBV2; clone_size: NA; j_call: TRBJ1-2; cdr3_aa: CASNLDGYGYTF; cdr3_nt: TGTGCCAGCAACCTGGACGGTTATGGCTACACCTTC
d_call: NA; v_call: TRBV5-6; clone_size: many; j_call: TRBJ2-3; cdr3_aa: CASSPGVADTQYF; cdr3_nt: TGTGCCAGCAGCCCTGGCGTTGCAGATACGCAGTATTTT
d_call: NA; v_call: TRBV10-3; clone_size: few; j_call: TRBJ2-7; cdr3_aa: CAINGGNSLHEQYF; cdr3_nt: TGTGCCATCAATGGGGGCAACTCCCTCCACGAGCAGTACTTC
d_call: NA; v_call: TRBV29-1; clone_size: NA; j_call: TRBJ2-7; cdr3_aa: CSVSRGRDEQYF; cdr3_nt: TGCAGCGTCAGCAGGGGTCGAGACGAGCAGTACTTC
d_call: NA; v_call: TRBV14; clone_size: NA; j_call: TRBJ2-7; cdr3_aa: CASSPGPGEQYF; cdr3_nt: TGTGCCAGCAGCCCGGGGCCGGGTGAGCAGTACTTC
d_call: TRBD1; v_call: TRBV20-1; clone_size: few; j_call: TRBJ2-3; cdr3_aa: CSAGTGGTDTQYF; cdr3_nt: TGCAGTGCCGGGACAGGGGGCACAGATACGCAGTATTTT
d_call: TRBD2; v_call: TRBV5-1; clone_size: few; j_call: TRBJ2-3; cdr3_aa: CASSLEGGGSTDTQYF; cdr3_nt: TGCGCCAGCAGCTTGGAGGGCGGGGGATCCACAGATACGCAGTATTTT
d_call: NA; v_call: TRBV20-1; clone_size: few; j_call: TRBJ2-7; cdr3_aa: CSARWRDHEQYF; cdr3_nt: TGCAGTGCTAGATGGAGGGACCACGAGCAGTACTTC
d_call: TRBD1; v_call: TRBV20-1; clone_size: many; j_call: TRBJ2-7; cdr3_aa: CSARDNYGTGYHEQYF; cdr3_nt: TGCAGTGCTAGAGATAACTACGGGACAGGGTACCACGAGCAGTACTTC
d_call: NA; v_call: TRBV10-3; clone_size: many; j_call: TRBJ2-5; cdr3_aa: CAISDGGQETQYF; cdr3_nt: TGTGCCATCAGTGATGGAGGCCAAGAGACCCAGTACTTC
d_call: NA; v_call: TRBV20-1; clone_size: NA; j_call: TRBJ2-3; cdr3_aa: CSARVPAIDTQYF; cdr3_nt: TGCAGTGCTAGAGTACCAGCCATCGATACGCAGTATTTT
d_call: NA; v_call: TRBV2; clone_size: few; j_call: TRBJ1-5; cdr3_aa: CASSATPRDQPQHF; cdr3_nt: TGTGCCAGCAGTGCCACGCCCAGGGATCAGCCCCAGCATTTT
d_call: TRBD2; v_call: TRBV30; clone_size: few; j_call: TRBJ2-7; cdr3_aa: CAWSAFSGAHSYEQYF; cdr3_nt: TGTGCCTGGAGTGCATTCAGCGGGGCGCACTCCTACGAGCAGTACTTC
d_call: NA; v_call: TRBV20-1; clone_size: few; j_call: TRBJ1-5; cdr3_aa: CSARDRQGFQPQHF; cdr3_nt: TGCAGTGCTAGAGATCGGCAGGGGTTTCAGCCCCAGCATTTT
d_call: NA; v_call: TRBV10-3; clone_size: few; j_call: TRBJ1-5; cdr3_aa: CATSGGNQPQHF; cdr3_nt: TGTGCCACCTCAGGGGGCAATCAGCCCCAGCATTTT
d_call: TRBD2; v_call: TRBV20-1; clone_size: NA; j_call: TRBJ2-3; cdr3_aa: CSAGGSTSGSLIGTDTQYF; cdr3_nt: TGCAGTGCTGGGGGTTCGACTAGCGGGAGCTTAATCGGCACAGATACGCAGTATTTT
d_call: TRBD2; v_call: TRBV5-1; clone_size: NA; j_call: TRBJ2-5; cdr3_aa: CASSSGTKWEETQYF; cdr3_nt: TGCGCCAGCAGCTCCGGGACTAAATGGGAAGAGACCCAGTACTTC
d_call: TRBD1; v_call: TRBV20-1; clone_size: NA; j_call: TRBJ1-6; cdr3_aa: CSARGDRDSPLHF; cdr3_nt: TGCAGTGCTAGGGGGGACAGGGATTCACCCCTCCACTTT
d_call: NA; v_call: TRBV6-2/TRBV6-3; clone_size: NA; j_call: TRBJ1-1; cdr3_aa: CASRKVEPEAFF; cdr3_nt: TGTGCCAGCAGGAAGGTGGAGCCTGAAGCTTTCTTT
d_call: NA; v_call: TRBV9; clone_size: few; j_call: TRBJ2-2; cdr3_aa: CASSVGGNAGELFF; cdr3_nt: TGTGCCAGCAGCGTAGGCGGGAACGCCGGGGAGCTGTTTTTT
d_call: TRBD1; v_call: TRBV29-1; clone_size: many; j_call: TRBJ1-2; cdr3_aa: CSLGQGSNYGYTF; cdr3_nt: TGCAGCCTAGGACAGGGGTCGAACTATGGCTACACCTTC
d_call: NA; v_call: TRBV4-2; clone_size: many; j_call: TRBJ2-5; cdr3_aa: CASSSRAQGRETQYF; cdr3_nt: TGTGCCAGCAGCAGCCGGGCTCAGGGTAGAGAGACCCAGTACTTC